This TCR beta chain stems from a study of identical twins. Study-wide results and caveats: Fewer insertions marked abundant cord blood beta clonotypes; young adult naive trended weakly, memory not at all. Among out-of-frame alpha sequences shared by twins, low generation probability occurred in excess.

A universal primer site arose from template switching, and cDNA bore unique molecular identifiers. MiXCR, run by TCRdb on the 5' RACE reads, gives a single entry per CDR3 protein. Among around 470,000 distinct CDR3 sequences listed, approximately 14% were seen once. This clonotype was counted a few times. No antigen is known for it. The CDR3 consists of 16 residues. Trimming removed 4 bases from V and 7 bases from J; junction bases left unmatched: 7. This sample also appeared in a second study, on yellow fever vaccine responses in identical twins.

Sequenced material: CD4+ T cells sorted from blood. The V call is TRBV12-3 or TRBV12-4, the J call TRBJ2-1; 13 bases match TRBD2. The clonotype was recovered from a woman between 18 and 30 years old in good health. This CDR3 is CASSSTSGGLGNEQFF. The DNA of the CDR3 is TGTGCCAGCAGTTCGACTAGCGGGGGGTTAGGAAATGAGCAGTTCTTC.